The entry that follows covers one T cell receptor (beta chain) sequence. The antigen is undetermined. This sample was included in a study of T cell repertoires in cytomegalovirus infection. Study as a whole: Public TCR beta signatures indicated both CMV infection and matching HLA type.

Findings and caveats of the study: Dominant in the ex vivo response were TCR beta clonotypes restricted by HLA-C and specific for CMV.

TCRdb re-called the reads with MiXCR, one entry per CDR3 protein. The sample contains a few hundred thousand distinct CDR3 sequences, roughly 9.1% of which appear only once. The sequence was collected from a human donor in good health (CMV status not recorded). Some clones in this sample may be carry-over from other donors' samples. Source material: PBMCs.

CDR3 nucleotides: TGTGCCAGCAGCCAAGGGTCCGGGGGCGGCAATCAGCCCCAGCATTTT. Its translation is CASSQGSGGGNQPQHF. The rearrangement uses TRBV3-1 and TRBJ1-5; D is perhaps TRBD1 (6 bases). The V and J ends lost 1 base and 2 bases respectively, with 12 bases between them. Germline V gene data show CDR1 as LGHDT and CDR2 as YNNKEL (reference sequence). The CDR3 has 16 amino acids. Using reference TRBV3-1 and TRBJ1-5 for the parts outside the CDR3, the full variable domain is DTAVSQTPKYLVTQMGNDKSIKCEQNLGHDTMYWYKQDSKKFLKIMFSYNNKELIINETVPNRFSPKSPDKAHLNLHINSLELGDSAVYFCASSQGSGGGNQPQHFGDGTRLSIL.